These 32 T cell receptor beta chains originate from one sample sequenced in a study of T cell responses to AZD1222 COVID-19 vaccine (dated by TCRdb to the early 2020s). Taken with the paper, the label for time point translates to: baseline before first vaccination. Library preparation was by the immunoSEQ multiplex PCR assay. In TCRdb, the immuneACCESS table is reduced to in-frame sequences with V and J assigned. These tables do not hold every clone; where another copy was compared, an unresolved V gene accounts for under half, and the others remain unexplained. Counted in this sample were around 120,000 clones; around nine tenths of them appeared once. The ten most abundant clones make up 4% to 4.5% of the sample. The input for sequencing was peripheral blood, taken on day 0 of AZD1222 vaccination. These receptor sequences come from an adult in good health.

The chain is built from TRBV2 and TRBJ1-1; D is possibly TRBD1 (5 bases). The CDR3 is 15 amino acids. Germline CDR1 is SNHLY and CDR2 is FYNNEI. Trimming stripped 4 bases from V and 1 base from J, with 13 bases between. The CDR3 protein is CASSVRTGENTEAFF. DNA for the CDR3: TGTGCCAGCAGTGTACGAACAGGTGAGAACACTGAAGCTTTCTTT.

This clone turned up a few times. This chain joins TRBV19 and TRBJ1-2; 8 nucleotides align to TRBD1. Trimming removed 10 bases from V and 2 bases from J; junction bases left unmatched: 6. Germline CDR1 LNHDA, CDR2 SQIVND (reference sequence). This CDR3 has 13 amino acids. Here the CDR3 DNA reads TGTGCCACCCGGACAGGGTTAAACTATGGCTACACCTTC. Its protein product is CATRTGLNYGYTF. Drawing the rest from reference TRBV19 and TRBJ1-2, the complete variable domain is DGGITQSPKYLFRKEGQNVTLSCEQNLNHDAMYWYRQDPGQGLRLIYYSQIVNDFQKGDIAEGYSVSREKKESFPLTVTSAQKNPTAFYLCATRTGLNYGYTFGSGTRLTVV.

In its sample, this clone was seen a few times. This chain uses TRBV28 with TRBJ1-4; D is perhaps TRBD1 (6 bases). CDR3 size: 14 residues. Germline CDR1 reads MDHEN; CDR2 reads SYDVKM. Trimming left V 7 bases short and J 5 bases short, with 14 bases between. As DNA, the CDR3 is TGTGCCAGCATCCCACAGGGAAGGAATGAAAAACTGTTTTTT. Amino acid sequence: CASIPQGRNEKLFF. Combining the CDR3 with reference TRBV28 and TRBJ1-4 gives the whole variable domain DVKVTQSSRYLVKRTGEKVFLECVQDMDHENMFWYRQDPGLGLRLIYFSYDVKMKEKGDIPEGYSVSREKKERFSLILESASTNQTSMYLCASIPQGRNEKLFFGSGTQLSVL.

This chain connects TRBV3-1 (or the pseudogene TRBV3-2) to TRBJ2-5; D may be TRBD1 (5 bases). The CDR3 is 16 amino acids. Trimming cost V 0 bases and J 5 bases, with 16 bases left between them. Germline-derived CDR1 and CDR2 are LGHDT and YNNKEL (reference sequence). CDR3 in DNA: TGTGCCAGCAGCCAAGACCCGGCCAGGGCTCGTGAGACCCAGTACTTC. This translates into CASSQDPARARETQYF.

The V gene is TRBV28, the J gene TRBJ2-7; TRBD1 matches 8 bases. The germline V gene encodes CDR1 MDHEN and CDR2 SYDVKM. This CDR3 is built from 13 residues. Trimming cost V 6 bases and J 5 bases; bases outside gene matches: 6. CDR3 sequence: CASRLDRVHEQYF. The CDR3 coding sequence is TGTGCCAGCAGGTTGGACAGGGTCCACGAGCAGTACTTC.

The rearrangement joins TRBV20-1 to TRBJ2-3, with 10 nucleotides matching TRBD2. The CDR3 spans 15 residues. V shed 3 bases, J shed 3 bases, and the junction held 6 bases outside the gene matches. The germline V gene encodes CDR1 DFQATT and CDR2 SNEGSKA (reference sequence). Written as DNA, the CDR3 is TGCAGTGCTAGTGCTAGCGGGAGTCGGACAGATACGCAGTATTTT. Amino acids: CSASASGSRTDTQYF.

The chain combines TRBV6-5 with TRBJ2-7, with a weak D call TRBD2 (6 bases). The V gene's germline CDR1 is MNHEY and CDR2 SVGAGI. Trimming left V 6 bases short and J 7 bases short, with 13 bases between. The CDR3 consists of 12 residues. CDR3 amino acids: CASSIQEGEQYF. CDR3 sequence (DNA): TGTGCCAGCAGCATTCAGGAGGGAGAGCAGTACTTC.

This clone came up once. J is TRBJ1-5 and V is TRBV19, with D maybe TRBD1 (6 bases). The CDR3 sequence is 15 residues long. From germline, CDR1 is LNHDA and CDR2 SQIVND (reference sequence). Trimming removed 3 bases from V and 7 bases from J, with 16 bases in between. CDR3 protein: CASSMGGGARQPQHF. For the CDR3, the DNA is TGTGCCAGTAGTATGGGGGGGGGCGCGAGACAGCCCCAGCATTTT.

The CDR3 DNA sequence: TGTGCCAGCAGCGCCGGACAGGGGGCGGGAGAAGAGACCCAGTACTTC. Its translation is CASSAGQGAGEETQYF. V gene TRBV5-5 combines with J gene TRBJ2-5; 11 bases match TRBD1. The CDR3 sequence is 16 residues long. V gave up 4 bases and J gave up 3 bases; unmatched junction bases: 8. Germline V CDR1 and CDR2: SGHKS, YYEKEE (reference sequence).

This clone was seen once. V gene TRBV2 combines with J gene TRBJ2-3; D is perhaps TRBD1 (6 bases). The CDR3 extends over 15 amino acids. The ends were cut back, 6 bases at V and 1 base at J, with 14 bases in the middle. Germline V gene sequence: CDR1 SNHLY, CDR2 FYNNEI. The CDR3 loop reads CASRENRAGTDTQYF. In DNA form, the CDR3 reads TGTGCCAGCAGGGAGAACAGGGCGGGCACAGATACGCAGTATTTT.

The gene calls are TRBV12-3 or TRBV12-4 and TRBJ2-7; possibly TRBD1 or TRBD2 for D (5 bases each). Trimming removed 5 bases at V and 4 bases at J, with 9 bases between. The length of the CDR3 is 12 residues. The DNA of the CDR3 is TGTGCCAGCAGTCGGGACCTATACGAGCAGTACTTC. This sequence encodes CASSRDLYEQYF.

The V gene is TRBV5-1, the J gene TRBJ1-2; TRBD1 might be the D (5 bases). V was trimmed by 0 bases and J by 7 bases, leaving 16 bases between them. Per the germline V gene, CDR1 is SGHRS and CDR2 is YFSETQ. The CDR3 totals 15 residues. For the CDR3, the DNA is TGCGCCAGCAGCTTGGAAGGGGCCCCGGTCCCTGGCTACACCTTC. This sequence encodes CASSLEGAPVPGYTF.

The chain has TRBV28 and TRBJ1-1; the D gene is possibly TRBD1 (6 bases). The CDR3 is 16 residues long. Germline loops: CDR1 MDHEN, CDR2 SYDVKM. The ends were cut back, 3 bases at V and 5 bases at J, with 19 bases in the middle. The CDR3 nucleotides are TGTGCCAGCAGTTTCTCATTGGGGGCGGGGGATACTGAAGCTTTCTTT. Residues: CASSFSLGAGDTEAFF.

This chain uses TRBV10-1 with TRBJ2-7, with D perhaps TRBD2 (6 bases). CDR1 is WNHNN, CDR2 SYGVQD, per germline (reference sequence). There are 13 residues in the CDR3. V lost 4 bases and J 4 bases, leaving 11 bases between the germline ends. The CDR3 loop reads CASSGTAGYEQYF. The CDR3 coding sequence is TGCGCCAGCAGTGGAACCGCGGGGTACGAGCAGTACTTC.

The rearrangement links TRBV9 to TRBJ1-5, with D tentatively TRBD1 (6 bases). This CDR3 is 14 amino acids long. The germline CDR1 and CDR2 sequences are SGDLS and YYNGEE. V was pared by 2 bases and J by 3 bases, with 9 bases between. The CDR3 loop is CASSVGDINQPQHF. CDR3 coding DNA: TGTGCCAGCAGCGTGGGGGACATCAATCAGCCCCAGCATTTT.

CDR3 in DNA: TGTGCCAGTAGTATAGGGGCCAGGGGCTACTACGAGCAGTACTTC. Protein: CASSIGARGYYEQYF. V usage is TRBV19 and J usage is TRBJ2-7; perhaps TRBD1 as D (6 bases). Germline lookup yields CDR1 LNHDA and CDR2 SQIVND (reference sequence). V shed 1 base and J shed 3 bases, with 13 bases lying between them. The CDR3 is made up of 15 amino acids. The full variable domain, its missing parts supplied by reference TRBV19 and TRBJ2-7, is DGGITQSPKYLFRKEGQNVTLSCEQNLNHDAMYWYRQDPGQGLRLIYYSQIVNDFQKGDIAEGYSVSREKKESFPLTVTSAQKNPTAFYLCASSIGARGYYEQYFGPGTRLTVT.

This chain joins TRBV6-5 and TRBJ2-2; 8 bases map to TRBD2. V trimming: 6 bases; J trimming: 1 base; junction bases outside the gene matches: 4. CDR3 length: 15 residues. The germline V gene has CDR1 MNHEY and CDR2 SVGAGI. This CDR3 is CASSHSGENTGELFF. The CDR3 DNA follows: TGTGCCAGCAGCCATAGCGGGGAGAACACCGGGGAGCTGTTTTTT.

CDR3 sequence (DNA): TGTGCCAGCAGTACGGAGGACTGGAGGAACACTGAAGCTTTCTTT. It yields the protein CASSTEDWRNTEAFF. The chain employs TRBV28 and TRBJ1-1, with D unresolved. Trimming stripped 5 bases from V and 1 base from J, with 14 bases between. The CDR3 is made up of 15 amino acids. Looked up from germline, CDR1 is MDHEN and CDR2 is SYDVKM.

In nucleotides, the CDR3 is TGTGCCAGCACGCCGGGACAGGGGGCGCGGGAGAACACCGGGGAGCTGTTTTTT. This gives the protein CASTPGQGARENTGELFF. The chain joins TRBV7-7 to TRBJ2-2; TRBD1 agrees at 12 bases. Germline V gene data show CDR1 as SSHAT and CDR2 as FNYEAQ (reference sequence). This CDR3 has 18 residues. Trimming at V came to 7 bases and at J to 1 base, leaving 10 bases not matched to a gene.

J is TRBJ1-2 and V is TRBV6-5; D not resolved. Germline values: CDR1 MNHEY, CDR2 SVGAGI. The CDR3 covers 13 residues. Trimming removed 2 bases at V and 4 bases at J, with 8 bases between. The CDR3 DNA reads TGTGCCAGCAGTTACGGGAGCAGCTATGGCTACACCTTC. Its translation: CASSYGSSYGYTF.

The rearrangement joins TRBV4-1 to TRBJ2-7; D might be TRBD1 (6 bases). CDR1 is MGHRA, CDR2 YSYEKL, per germline. This CDR3 has 14 residues. Deletions cut 4 bases from V and 5 bases from J, with 15 bases between. The CDR3 spells CASSLQGLGDEQYF. Written as DNA, the CDR3 is TGCGCCAGCAGCCTACAGGGTCTAGGGGACGAGCAGTACTTC.

The V and J genes are TRBV7-8 and TRBJ2-3, with 11 bases identical to TRBD2. From germline, CDR1 is SGHVS and CDR2 FQNEAQ. The CDR3 contains 18 residues. V trimming: 1 base; J trimming: 0 bases; junction bases outside the gene matches: 6. CDR3 nucleotides: TGTGCCAGCAGCTTAGGGCTAGCGGGAGGTACTAGCACAGATACGCAGTATTTT. As protein: CASSLGLAGGTSTDTQYF.

This clone is labeled medium-sized (0.01 to 0.1%). The chain carries TRBV2 and TRBJ2-7; no firm D call. The CDR3 is made up of 12 amino acids. In germline, CDR1 is SNHLY, CDR2 FYNNEI. Trimming took 2 bases from V and 3 from J, leaving 5 bases between them. For the CDR3, the DNA is TGTGCCAGCAGTGAATTGATCTACGAGCAGTACTTC. It specifies CASSELIYEQYF.

The rearrangement uses TRBV27 and TRBJ2-7, with D perhaps matching TRBD2 (5 bases). Trimming took 2 bases from V and 6 from J, leaving 14 bases between them. This CDR3 is 14 amino acids long. Germline V gives CDR1 MNHEY, CDR2 SMNVEV (reference sequence). DNA of the CDR3: TGTGCCAGCAGTTTAAGCGAGGGTTCCACCGAGCAGTACTTC. Protein product: CASSLSEGSTEQYF.

The CDR3 is CATSDGSGTDSNQPQHF. As DNA, the CDR3 is TGTGCCACCAGTGATGGCTCCGGGACAGACAGCAATCAGCCCCAGCATTTT. This sequence joins TRBV24-1 and TRBJ1-5; 7 nucleotides align to TRBD1. The CDR3 has 17 residues. Per germline, CDR1 KGHDR and CDR2 SFDVKD. The V and J ends lost 3 bases and 1 base, in that order; junction bases with no gene match: 8.

The rearrangement uses TRBV7-2 and TRBJ1-2; D gene ambiguous. Trimming left V 3 bases short and J 0 bases short, with 11 bases between. The CDR3 spans 15 residues. Germline V CDR1 and CDR2: SGHTA, FQGNSA. In nucleotides, the CDR3 is TGTGCCAGCAGCTTGAACCGTCCTTCTAACTATGGCTACACCTTC. Encoded protein: CASSLNRPSNYGYTF.

The chain links TRBV5-4 to TRBJ2-2; D remains unclear. Germline V gene sequence: CDR1 SGHNT, CDR2 YYREEE (reference sequence). CDR3 length: 12 residues. Trimming left V 0 bases short and J 6 bases short, with 3 bases between. CDR3 in DNA: TGTGCCAGCAGCTTGGTGGCCGGGGAGCTGTTTTTT. Residues: CASSLVAGELFF.

V is TRBV19 and J is TRBJ2-1, with 9 bases matching TRBD1. Trimming at V came to 3 bases and at J to 8 bases, leaving 14 bases not matched to a gene. The V gene's germline CDR1 is LNHDA and CDR2 SQIVND (reference sequence). The CDR3 runs to 17 residues. The CDR3 bases are TGTGCCAGTAGTATTGCTTTTGCCGGGACAGGGCGGTATGAGCAGTTCTTC. Translating it yields CASSIAFAGTGRYEQFF.

This clone is a singleton in its sample. V and J are TRBV6-1 and TRBJ2-1, with D maybe TRBD1 (5 bases). V shed 2 bases and J shed 2 bases, with 13 bases lying between them. Germline CDR1 and CDR2: MNHNS and SASEGT. The CDR3 covers 16 residues. The DNA for the CDR3 is TGTGCCAGCAGTGAATACGAGACAGTTCCCTACAATGAGCAGTTCTTC. Amino acids: CASSEYETVPYNEQFF.

V usage is TRBV18 and J usage is TRBJ1-1, with unresolved D. The CDR3 spans 12 residues. The ends were cut back, 6 bases at V and 8 bases at J, with 13 bases in the middle. Germline V gene data show CDR1 as KGHSH and CDR2 as LQKENI. CDR3 protein: CASSPVVTEAFF. CDR3 nucleotide sequence: TGTGCCAGCTCCCCGGTCGTGACAGAAGCTTTCTTT.

The chain combines TRBV28 with TRBJ1-2; possible D gene TRBD1, 5 bases. Germline lookup yields CDR1 MDHEN and CDR2 SYDVKM. Trimming stripped 6 bases from V and 4 bases from J, with 12 bases between. This CDR3 is built from 13 residues. The CDR3 DNA sequence: TGTGCCAGCAGCACACAGGTCATCTATGGCTACACCTTC. It encodes CASSTQVIYGYTF.

V and J are TRBV10-3 and TRBJ2-7, with 8 nucleotides matching TRBD1. V lost 8 bases, J lost 2 bases, and 2 bases stayed unmatched. CDR1 ENHRY and CDR2 SYGVKD come from the germline V gene. This CDR3 is 12 amino acids long. CDR3 sequence (DNA): TGTGCCATCGGGGGACAGGCCTACGAGCAGTACTTC. This gives the protein CAIGGQAYEQYF.